The 30 T cell receptor beta chains below all came from one sample that was sequenced in a study of tissue T cells after allogeneic stem cell transplantation. The repertoire was sequenced with immunoSEQ multiplex PCR; TCRdb's copy has only in-frame clones and lacks some. The sample lists 4,500 to 6,500 clones; 40% to 50% were seen once. Stated time point: mouse harvest day 7 after allogeneic transplant. The graft held 10^6 splenic CD5+ T cells and 10^7 T-cell-depleted bone marrow cells. Sequences were obtained from gut tissue. Receptor source: a female BALB/c mouse given C57BL/6 T cells with graft-versus-host disease after an allogeneic hematopoietic cell transplant.

On this clone: All gene names here are mouse names. The CDR3 goes on 1 residue after the read ends, and that part is filled in from the germline J gene. The rearrangement joins TRBV26 to TRBJ2-1; 11 positions agree with TRBD2. V lost 2 bases, J lost 6 bases, and 0 bases stayed unmatched. The germline V gene has CDR1 KGHPV and CDR2 FQNQEV (reference sequence). The CDR3 totals 14 residues. CDR3 DNA (partial): TGTGCCAGCAGTCTGGACTGGGGGGGTGCTGAGCAGTTC. Protein sequence: CASSLDWGGAEQF. The complete CDR3 protein is CASSLDWGGAEQFF. Filled out from reference TRBV26 and TRBJ2-1, the complete variable domain reads NSKVIQTPRYLVKGQGQKAKMRCIPEKGHPVVFWYQQNKNNEFKFLINFQNQEVLQQIDMTEKRFSAECPSNSPCSLEIQSSEAGDSALYLCASSLDWGGAEQFFGPGTRLTVL.

To note about this clone: The germline and genes are mouse ones. From the germline J gene comes the end of the CDR3, since the read stops 1 residue before it. The V and J genes are TRBV26 and TRBJ2-4; possibly TRBD1 for D (6 bases). V lost 5 bases and J 0 bases, leaving 9 bases between the germline ends. The germline gives CDR1 KGHPV, CDR2 FQNQEV (reference sequence). The CDR3 is 14 amino acids. The CDR3 is CASSGTSSQNTLYF. Partial CDR3 DNA: TGTGCCAGCAGTGGGACATCTAGTCAAAACACCTTGTAC.

Only a few counts were recorded for this clone. All gene names here are mouse names. The CDR3 is cut off 1 residue early in the read; its end comes from the germline J gene. This chain links TRBV23 with TRBJ2-7; TRBD1 is the table's D call and was not checked against the DNA. The germline V gene encodes CDR1 KGHTA and CDR2 FQNQQP. The CDR3 has 14 residues. CDR3 DNA, as far as it was read: TGCTCCAGCAGTCAAGGGACAGTCTCCTATGAACAGTAC. Encoded protein: CSSSQGTVSYEQY. The whole CDR3 sequence is CSSSQGTVSYEQYF.

This clone came up a few times. Any gene name here is a mouse gene name. The CDR3 extends 1 residue past the end of the read, so its final part is completed from the germline J gene. V is TRBV26 and J is TRBJ2-1, with D hard to call. This CDR3 region has 13 residues. CDR1 is KGHPV and CDR2 is FQNQEV in the germline V gene (reference sequence). Deletions cut 3 bases from V and 3 bases from J, with 6 bases between. The CDR3 bases that were read are TGTGCCAGCAGTCTCTACACCTATGCTGAGCAGTTC. Protein sequence: CASSLYTYAEQF. The entire CDR3 protein is CASSLYTYAEQFF.

This clone occurred a few times. The germline and genes are mouse ones. Sequencing ends 1 residue short of the CDR3 end; the germline J gene provides the rest. V is TRBV29 and J is TRBJ2-5; 10 nucleotides agree with TRBD1. V trimming: 9 bases; J trimming: 2 bases; junction bases outside the gene matches: 5. Germline V CDR1 and CDR2: MSHET, SYDVDS. CDR3 length: 14 amino acids. The DNA read from the CDR3 is TGTGCTAGTTGGACAGGGGGAAGCCAAGACACCCAGTAC. Protein product: CASWTGGSQDTQY. In full, the CDR3 is CASWTGGSQDTQYF. The whole variable domain, remainder taken from reference TRBV29 and TRBJ2-5, is DMKVTQMPRYLIKRMGENVLLECGQDMSHETMYWYRQDPGLGLQLIYISYDVDSNSEGDIPKGYRVSRKKREHFSLILDSAKTNQTSVYFCASWTGGSQDTQYFGPGTRLLVL.

As to this clone: Genes here carry mouse names. The read is 1 residue too short to cover the CDR3 end, so that end is filled in from the germline J gene. The chain uses TRBV13-1 and TRBJ2-7; TRBD1 matches at 7 bases. Unmatched junction bases numbered 10, after V lost 6 bases and J lost 1 base. CDR3 length: 15 residues. CDR1 is NSHNY and CDR2 is SYGAGN in the germline V gene. The CDR3 DNA, read in part, is TGTGCCAGCACTGTCCCGGACAGGCCGTCCTATGAACAGTAC. Protein product: CASTVPDRPSYEQY. The CDR3 in full is CASTVPDRPSYEQYF.

This clone was observed a handful of times. Germline and genes: mouse. The missing CDR3 end, 1 residue past where the read stops, is filled in from the germline J gene. The V call is TRBV29, the J call TRBJ2-7, with 8 bases fitting TRBD2. This CDR3 has 13 amino acids. V gave up 3 bases and J gave up 4 bases; unmatched junction bases: 2. Germline assignment: CDR1 MSHET and CDR2 SYDVDS. The CDR3 protein is CASSLAGGYEQYF. The sequenced part of the CDR3 DNA is TGTGCTAGCAGTTTGGCTGGGGGGTATGAACAGTAC. The variable domain in full, completed from reference TRBV29 and TRBJ2-7, reads DMKVTQMPRYLIKRMGENVLLECGQDMSHETMYWYRQDPGLGLQLIYISYDVDSNSEGDIPKGYRVSRKKREHFSLILDSAKTNQTSVYFCASSLAGGYEQYFGPGTRLTVL.

This clone was detected a few times. Here the gene names and germline are mouse. The CDR3 extends 1 residue past the end of the read, so its final part is completed from the germline J gene. This chain links TRBV26 with TRBJ2-7, with 10 bases that match TRBD2. V was clipped by 4 bases and J by 3 bases; unmatched bases: 3. Germline loops: CDR1 KGHPV, CDR2 FQNQEV (reference sequence). The CDR3 extends over 14 amino acids. CDR3: CASSPDWGVYEQYF. The DNA read from the CDR3 is TGTGCCAGCAGTCCCGACTGGGGGGTCTATGAACAGTAC.

Points on this clone: The genes and germline here are from mouse. From the germline J gene comes the end of the CDR3, since the read stops 1 residue before it. V is TRBV5 and J is TRBJ2-1, with TRBD2 identical over 14 bases. CDR3 length: 16 amino acids. The germline V gene encodes CDR1 LGHNA and CDR2 YNLKQL (reference sequence). Unmatched junction bases numbered 2, after V lost 0 bases and J lost 7 bases. CDR3 amino acids: CASSQERDWGGAEQFF. The sequenced part of the CDR3 DNA is TGTGCCAGCAGCCAAGAAAGGGACTGGGGGGGCGCTGAGCAGTTC.

For this clone: Gene names are mouse gene names. The read gets to within 1 residue of the CDR3 end, and the germline J gene fills in the rest. The chain recombines TRBV14 with TRBJ2-7; unclear D gene. The CDR3 sequence is 11 residues long. Trimming left V 2 bases short and J 7 bases short, with 7 bases between. Germline V gene sequence: CDR1 SGHDT, CDR2 FRDEAV. CDR3: CASSFSREQYF. The CDR3 DNA, read in part, is TGTGCCAGCAGTTTTTCCAGGGAACAGTAC.

This clone was picked up a small number of times. The gene names here belong to mouse. The sequenced CDR3 bases are TGCTCCAGCAGTCTTCAGGGGAACACAGAAGTCTTC. It is translated as CSSSLQGNTEVF. The full CDR3 protein reads CSSSLQGNTEVFF. V gene TRBV23 combines with J gene TRBJ1-1; the tabulated D call, TRBD1, remains unverified against the DNA. The read terminates 1 residue ahead of where the CDR3 ends, so the germline J gene completes it. From germline, CDR1 is KGHTA and CDR2 FQNQQP. The CDR3 covers 13 residues. Full variable domain (outside the CDR3, taken from reference TRBV23 and TRBJ1-1): DAAVTQKPRYLIKMKGQEAEMKCIPEKGHTAVFWYQQKQSKELKFLIYFQNQQPLDQIDMVKERFSAVCPSSSLCSLGIRTCEAEDSALYLCSSSLQGNTEVFFGKGTRLTVV.

As to this clone: Each gene name is a mouse one. The read ends 1 residue early relative to the CDR3; the germline J gene fills the gap. The rearrangement uses TRBV26 and TRBJ2-1; TRBD1 matches 7 bases. CDR1 and CDR2 from the germline V gene are KGHPV and FQNQEV (reference sequence). The CDR3 extends over 14 amino acids. V shed 4 bases and J 3 bases; nucleotides not matched to a gene: 3. Incomplete CDR3 DNA: TGTGCCAGCAGTCCGCGGGACAGCTATGCTGAGCAGTTC. Protein: CASSPRDSYAEQF. The complete CDR3 sequence is CASSPRDSYAEQFF.

This clone occurred a few times. The listed genes are named as in mouse. The CDR3 goes on 1 residue after the read ends, and that part is filled in from the germline J gene. V usage is TRBV16 and J usage is TRBJ1-1; no clear D. The CDR3 has 12 residues. Between the trimmed V and J ends, which lost 1 base and 4 bases, there was a span of 4 bases. Germline CDR1 and CDR2: SGHSA and FRNQAP. This CDR3 reads CASSLASTEVFF. The part of the CDR3 DNA that was read is TGTGCAAGCAGCTTAGCCAGCACAGAAGTCTTC.

This clone is medium-sized (0.01 to 0.1%). Here the gene names and germline are mouse. Coverage ceases 1 residue before the CDR3 finishes, and the germline J gene fills in the end. V usage is TRBV5 and J usage is TRBJ2-7; TRBD2 aligns across 7 bases. The CDR3 covers 12 residues. CDR1 is LGHNA and CDR2 is YNLKQL in the germline V gene (reference sequence). V lost 1 base, J lost 6 bases, and 0 bases stayed unmatched. CDR3 residues: CASSQGGGEQYF. CDR3 bases read: TGTGCCAGCAGCCAAGGGGGGGGTGAACAGTAC.

This clone turned up a few times. Here the gene names and germline are mouse. The CDR3 extends 1 residue past the end of the read, so its final part is completed from the germline J gene. The rearrangement joins TRBV14 to TRBJ2-7; D is perhaps TRBD1 (6 bases). CDR3 length: 12 amino acids. V shed 4 bases and J shed 4 bases, with 9 bases lying between them. Germline loops: CDR1 SGHDT, CDR2 FRDEAV. The CDR3 DNA, read in part, is TGTGCCAGCAGTCCACAGGGTTATGAACAGTAC. Amino acids: CASSPQGYEQY. The whole CDR3 region reads CASSPQGYEQYF.

As for this clone: Genes here carry mouse names. The DNA ends 1 residue before the CDR3 does, and the rest of the CDR3 is filled in from the germline J gene. The gene calls are TRBV26 and TRBJ2-5; 7 bases line up with TRBD1. The CDR3 loop spans 14 amino acids. Germline V gives CDR1 KGHPV, CDR2 FQNQEV (reference sequence). V trimming: 3 bases; J trimming: 1 base; junction bases outside the gene matches: 1. The CDR3 DNA, read in part, is TGTGCCAGCAGTCTCACAGGGGACCAAGACACCCAGTAC. Its protein is CASSLTGDQDTQY. The entire CDR3 reads CASSLTGDQDTQYF.

Worth noting for this clone: Genes and germline are mouse. The read ends 1 residue before the CDR3 terminus; that terminus is restored from the germline J gene. The chain recombines TRBV31 with TRBJ1-3, with TRBD1 identical over 8 bases. Germline V gene lookup returns CDR1 GKSSPN and CDR2 SITVG. This CDR3 has 16 residues. The ends lost 0 bases at V and 0 bases at J; junction bases unmatched: 4. The CDR3 protein is CAWSLGTGVSGNTLYF. The CDR3 DNA, read in part, is TGTGCCTGGAGTCTGGGGACAGGTGTTTCTGGAAATACGCTCTAT.

This clone came up a few times. All gene names here are mouse names. Sequencing ends 1 residue short of the CDR3 end; the germline J gene provides the rest. The chain links TRBV13-2 to TRBJ1-2, with 8 nucleotides matching TRBD1. The J segment lost 3 bases and the V segment lost 2 bases, leaving 3 bases of the junction unmatched. The CDR3 covers 14 residues. From germline, CDR1 is NNHNN and CDR2 SYGAGS (reference sequence). The CDR3 DNA, read in part, is TGTGCCAGCGGTGAGACAGGGGAGGACTCCGACTACACC. As protein: CASGETGEDSDYT. The full CDR3 protein is CASGETGEDSDYTF.

Notes on this clone: Each gene name is a mouse one. The read terminates 1 residue ahead of where the CDR3 ends, so the germline J gene completes it. V gene TRBV12-2 combines with J gene TRBJ2-1; possible D gene TRBD2, 5 bases. The CDR3 is made up of 13 amino acids. CDR1 SGHLS and CDR2 HYDKME come from the germline V gene. Trimming removed 0 bases from V and 4 bases from J, with 6 bases in between. The CDR3 spells CASSLWGYAEQFF. Partial CDR3 DNA: TGTGCCAGCTCTCTCTGGGGTTATGCTGAGCAGTTC. Based on the CDR3 plus reference TRBV12-2 and TRBJ2-1, the full variable domain is NSGVVQSPRYIIKGKGERSILKCIPISGHLSVAWYQQTQGQELKFFIQHYDKMERDKGNLPSRFSVQQFDDYHSEMNMSALELEDSAVYFCASSLWGYAEQFFGPGTRLTVL.

This clone was picked up a small number of times. The gene names given are mouse names. From the germline J gene comes the end of the CDR3, since the read stops 1 residue before it. The rearrangement joins TRBV3 to TRBJ1-4, with TRBD1 matching over 9 bases. The junction had 0 bases not matched to a gene; V was cut back by 8 bases and J by 2 bases. This CDR3 is 13 amino acids long. Germline CDR1 SNHLY, CDR2 FYNGKV (reference sequence). Partial CDR3 DNA: TGTGCCAGCGGGACAGGGTCCAACGAAAGATTATTT. Its protein product is CASGTGSNERLF. The full CDR3 reads CASGTGSNERLFF.

This clone has only a few counts. The genes are named according to mouse. The DNA ends 1 residue before the CDR3 does, and the rest of the CDR3 is filled in from the germline J gene. The chain joins TRBV26 to TRBJ2-2, with D possibly being TRBD1 (6 bases). The CDR3 length is 15 residues. Looked up from germline, CDR1 is KGHPV and CDR2 is FQNQEV (reference sequence). The V gene lost 3 bases and the J gene lost 0 bases, with 8 bases spanning the gap. CDR3 loop: CASSLGTTNTGQLYF. The part of the CDR3 DNA that was read is TGTGCCAGCAGTCTCGGGACAACAAACACCGGGCAGCTCTAC.

As concerns this clone: Gene names denote mouse genes. The read gets to within 1 residue of the CDR3 end, and the germline J gene fills in the rest. The chain recombines TRBV13-2 with TRBJ2-5; TRBD2 aligns across 9 bases. Germline V gene lookup returns CDR1 NNHNN and CDR2 SYGAGS (reference sequence). Trimming removed 3 bases from V and 4 bases from J; junction bases left unmatched: 6. The CDR3 covers 15 residues. This CDR3 reads CASGGYWGEEDTQYF. The part of the CDR3 DNA that was read is TGTGCCAGCGGTGGATACTGGGGGGAGGAAGACACCCAGTAC.

This clone was recorded a few times. Genes here carry mouse names. The read ends 1 residue early relative to the CDR3; the germline J gene fills the gap. The chain combines TRBV13-2 with TRBJ2-3, with D perhaps given as TRBD1 or TRBD2 (5 bases each). CDR1 NNHNN and CDR2 SYGAGS come from the germline V gene (reference sequence). V lost 3 bases to trimming and J lost 0 bases, with 11 bases between them. The CDR3 is 15 amino acids. CDR3 DNA, as far as it was read: TGTGCCAGCGGTGGGGGGACGGTTAGTGCAGAAACGCTGTAT. It is translated as CASGGGTVSAETLY. The full CDR3 protein is CASGGGTVSAETLYF.

This clone qualifies as medium-sized (0.01 to 0.1%). The genes are named according to mouse. The read is 1 residue too short to cover the CDR3 end, so that end is filled in from the germline J gene. The chain joins TRBV26 to TRBJ1-3; D is unclear. The CDR3 spans 14 residues. CDR1 is KGHPV, CDR2 FQNQEV, per germline (reference sequence). V shed 0 bases and J shed 0 bases, with 3 bases lying between them. Here the CDR3 reads CASSLSNSGNTLYF. The covered CDR3 bases are TGTGCCAGCAGTCTGTCAAATTCTGGAAATACGCTCTAT.

This clone has only one observation. Gene labels here are mouse ones. The read halts 1 residue ahead of the CDR3 end, with the missing end drawn from the germline J gene. This rearrangement joins TRBV13-1 to TRBJ2-1; D is possibly TRBD1 (5 bases). Germline-derived CDR1 and CDR2 are NSHNY and SYGAGN. This CDR3 has 14 residues. The V and J ends lost 1 base and 1 base respectively, with 6 bases between them. CDR3 region: CASSDQGNYAEQFF. CDR3 DNA (partial): TGTGCCAGCAGTGATCAGGGAAACTATGCTGAGCAGTTC.

This clone was detected only once. The genes and germline here are from mouse. The read ends 1 residue before the CDR3 terminus; that terminus is restored from the germline J gene. This chain uses TRBV17 with TRBJ1-1; D is unclear. The length of the CDR3 is 13 residues. V was trimmed by 6 bases and J by 0 bases, leaving 8 bases between them. Germline values: CDR1 MNHDT, CDR2 YYDKIL. The covered CDR3 bases are TGTGCTAGCAGCGACGGGGCAAACACAGAAGTCTTC. Its translation is CASSDGANTEVF. The whole CDR3 protein reads CASSDGANTEVFF.

This clone showed up just a few times. Each gene name is a mouse one. The read gets to within 1 residue of the CDR3 end, and the germline J gene fills in the rest. Other nucleotide sequences from this sample produce the same CDR3. The rearrangement uses TRBV26 and TRBJ1-4, with D unresolved. The length of the CDR3 is 13 residues. V was shortened by 4 bases and J by 3 bases, with 6 bases between the two germline ends. Germline V lookup: CDR1 KGHPV, CDR2 FQNQEV (reference sequence). The CDR3 here is CASSPGANERLFF. Incomplete CDR3 DNA: TGTGCCAGCAGTCCGGGAGCCAACGAAAGATTATTT.

This clone was detected only a few times. Each gene name is a mouse one. The DNA read from the CDR3 is TGTGCCAGCAGACCGGGACATTCCAACGAAAGATTATTT. Its protein is CASRPGHSNERLF. The entire CDR3 protein is CASRPGHSNERLFF. The chain joins TRBV2 to TRBJ1-4, with D possibly TRBD1 on 6 matching bases. Coverage ceases 1 residue before the CDR3 finishes, and the germline J gene fills in the end. This CDR3 has 14 amino acids. Trimming left V 6 bases short and J 1 base short, with 9 bases between. Germline values: CDR1 LGHNA, CDR2 YSYQKL.

This clone was observed a handful of times. Gene names are the mouse ones. The read gets to within 1 residue of the CDR3 end, and the germline J gene fills in the rest. V is TRBV16 and J is TRBJ2-7, with D hard to call. V dropped 3 bases and J dropped 2 bases, with 2 bases sitting between them. The CDR3 totals 11 residues. In germline, CDR1 is SGHSA, CDR2 FRNQAP. CDR3 DNA (partial): TGTGCAAGCAGCTTCGCCTATGAACAGTAC. Its protein is CASSFAYEQY. From start to end, the CDR3 is CASSFAYEQYF.

This clone was seen only a few times. The gene names here belong to mouse. CDR3 DNA (partial): TGTGCTAGCAGTCCTCCGGGACTGGGGGGCTGGGAAGACACCGGGCAGCTCTAC. This sequence encodes CASSPPGLGGWEDTGQLY. The entire CDR3 is CASSPPGLGGWEDTGQLYF. The chain employs TRBV21 and TRBJ2-2; 12 bases are a match to TRBD2. Read coverage stops 1 residue before the CDR3 terminus; the germline J gene supplies the remainder. TRBV21 is an ORF, and what it does is uncertain. The ends lost 4 bases at V and 3 bases at J; junction bases unmatched: 12. This CDR3 comprises 19 residues.